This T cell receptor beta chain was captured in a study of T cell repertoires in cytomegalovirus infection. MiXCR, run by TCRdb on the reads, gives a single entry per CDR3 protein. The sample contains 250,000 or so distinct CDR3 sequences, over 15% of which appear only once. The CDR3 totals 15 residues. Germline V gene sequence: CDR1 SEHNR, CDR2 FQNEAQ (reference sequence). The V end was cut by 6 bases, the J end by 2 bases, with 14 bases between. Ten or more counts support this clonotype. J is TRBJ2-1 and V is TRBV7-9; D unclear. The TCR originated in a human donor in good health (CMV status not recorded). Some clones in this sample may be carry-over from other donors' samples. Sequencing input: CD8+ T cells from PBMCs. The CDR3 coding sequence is TGTGCCAGCAGTCGCCTCGGGCTTCCCTACAATGAGCAGTTCTTC. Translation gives CASSRLGLPYNEQFF.